These 31 T cell receptor beta chains originate from one sample sequenced in a study of T cells in Graves' hyperthyroidism and ophthalmopathy. Researchers amplified the TCR beta CDR3 regions from RNA transcripts. The HTBI primer set served for first-round RT-PCR of the TCR CDR3. TCRdb passed the multiplex PCR reads through MiXCR, listing each CDR3 protein once. The table has 700,000 or so distinct CDR3 sequences, 16% seen once. Source material: blood. Receptor source: a man between 18 and 29 years old with Graves' hyperthyroidism.

This clonotype has just one count. The chain has TRBV7-9 and TRBJ1-6, with 9 nucleotides matching TRBD1. With V trimmed by 5 bases and J by 8 bases, 4 bases remained unmatched. This CDR3 is built from 14 residues. The germline V gene encodes CDR1 SEHNR and CDR2 FQNEAQ (reference sequence). In DNA form, the CDR3 reads TGTGCCAGCAGCGAGACAGGGGGTTATTCACCCCTCCACTTT. Amino acids: CASSETGGYSPLHF.

Of note for this clonotype: The junction shows a germline mismatch at one end, possibly a read error. The chain couples TRBV7-9 to TRBJ2-7; 10 bases are a match to TRBD2. The CDR3 is made up of 15 amino acids. CDR1 and CDR2 from the germline V gene are SEHNR and FQNEAQ (reference sequence). CDR3 sequence reads: CAGSPRVAGGYEQYF. CDR3 nucleotide sequence: TGTGCCGGCAGCCCCCGAGTAGCGGGAGGATACGAGCAGTACTTC.

The chain employs TRBV7-7 and TRBJ1-2; D might be TRBD1 (5 bases). The V gene's germline CDR1 is SSHAT and CDR2 FNYEAQ (reference sequence). The CDR3 consists of 18 residues. Trimming left V 6 bases short and J 3 bases short, with 26 bases between. CDR3 nucleotides: TGTGCCAGCAGGATAAGGGGCTCCCGTCAAAATACTGACTATGGCTACACCTTC. This codes for CASRIRGSRQNTDYGYTF.

This clonotype was detected many times. The V call is TRBV7-2, the J call TRBJ2-7; D is possibly TRBD2 (5 bases). Trimming took 0 bases from V and 5 from J, leaving 8 bases between them. This CDR3 region has 13 residues. Germline V gene lookup returns CDR1 SGHTA and CDR2 FQGNSA. The DNA of the CDR3 is TGTGCCAGCAGCTTAGCGGGAGCTCACGAGCAGTACTTC. Protein sequence: CASSLAGAHEQYF.

This chain links TRBV24-1 with TRBJ2-1; TRBD2 agrees at 13 bases. The CDR3 consists of 15 residues. V gave up 3 bases and J gave up 13 bases; unmatched junction bases: 8. Germline V gene sequence: CDR1 KGHDR, CDR2 SFDVKD. CDR3 sequence: CATSDLTTSGRLQFF. The CDR3 DNA reads TGTGCCACCAGTGATCTGACGACTAGCGGGAGGCTCCAGTTCTTC.

The table lists this clonotype with many counts. As DNA, the CDR3 is TGTGCCAGCAGTTTTAATAGCAATCAGCCCCAGCATTTT. Its translation is CASSFNSNQPQHF. This rearrangement joins TRBV27 to TRBJ1-5; D unresolved. This CDR3 has 13 residues. Germline CDR1 reads MNHEY; CDR2 reads SMNVEV (reference sequence). Trimming shortened V by 3 bases and J by 0 bases, and 3 bases separated the two germline ends.

This clonotype has a count of ten or more. The chain employs TRBV20-1 and TRBJ1-2; D uncertain. The CDR3 covers 14 residues. V gave up 0 bases and J gave up 4 bases, with 12 bases separating them. Germline V gene lookup returns CDR1 DFQATT and CDR2 SNEGSKA (reference sequence). CDR3 nucleotide sequence: TGCAGTGCTAGAGATCAGTCTCAGACCTATGGCTACACCTTC. This gives the protein CSARDQSQTYGYTF.

The gene calls are TRBV30 and TRBJ2-7; 8 positions match TRBD2. The V gene end was trimmed by 2 bases and the J gene end by 4 bases; junction bases not matched to a gene: 7. The CDR3 runs 14 residues. The germline V gene encodes CDR1 GTSNPN and CDR2 SVGIG (reference sequence). The CDR3 is CAWSRSGSSYEQYF. CDR3 nucleotides: TGTGCCTGGAGTCGGAGCGGGAGTTCTTACGAGCAGTACTTC.

This clonotype was detected many times. V gene TRBV28 combines with J gene TRBJ1-2; D gene unclear. V lost 6 bases and J lost 4, with 15 bases in between. This CDR3 has 14 residues. Germline V CDR1 and CDR2: MDHEN, SYDVKM. The CDR3 DNA reads as TGTGCCAGCAGCCTAGATTCCCTGGGCTATGGCTACACCTTC. It translates to CASSLDSLGYGYTF.

This chain uses TRBV12-3 or TRBV12-4 with TRBJ2-2; 15 nucleotides align to TRBD2. The CDR3 is made up of 18 amino acids. V shed 3 bases and J 6 bases; nucleotides not matched to a gene: 8. CDR3 in amino acids: CASSLEGLAGGVAGELFF. CDR3 coding DNA: TGTGCCAGCAGTTTGGAGGGACTAGCGGGAGGTGTAGCCGGGGAGCTGTTTTTT.

This clonotype was counted ten times or more. The rearrangement uses TRBV11-3 and TRBJ2-2; D call uncertain. V lost 2 bases to trimming and J lost 4 bases, with 5 bases between them. Germline V gene sequence: CDR1 SGHNT, CDR2 YENEEA. The CDR3 consists of 13 residues. CDR3 coding DNA: TGTGCCAGCAGCTTACTCCTCACCGGGGAGCTGTTTTTT. This encodes CASSLLLTGELFF.

This clonotype was recorded many times. The rearrangement links TRBV28 to TRBJ2-7; 7 bases align to TRBD1. V lost 1 base, J lost 1 base, and 7 bases stayed unmatched. The germline V gene has CDR1 MDHEN and CDR2 SYDVKM. This CDR3 region has 16 residues. Written as DNA, the CDR3 is TGTGCCAGCAGTTTATTGTCCTGGGACAGATCCTACGAGCAGTACTTC. This gives the protein CASSLLSWDRSYEQYF.

The rearrangement uses TRBV19 and TRBJ2-1; 11 bases are shared with TRBD2. The junction had 9 bases not matched to a gene; V was cut back by 9 bases and J by 5 bases. This CDR3 region has 15 residues. CDR1 and CDR2 from the germline V gene are LNHDA and SQIVND (reference sequence). In nucleotides, the CDR3 is TGTGCCAGCCGAACTGGACTAGCGGGTAACAATGAGCAGTTCTTC. Translated: CASRTGLAGNNEQFF.

The table lists this clonotype with a few counts. V usage is TRBV29-1 and J usage is TRBJ2-1, with 9 bases identical to TRBD2. V dropped 5 bases and J dropped 7; count of bases not matched to a gene: 12. Germline V gives CDR1 SQVTM, CDR2 ANQGSEA. The CDR3 totals 15 residues. DNA of the CDR3: TGCAGCGTTTACTCGGCTAGCGGGACCAAGAATGAGCAGTTCTTC. Translation: CSVYSASGTKNEQFF.

This clonotype was detected ten times or more. The rearrangement uses TRBV7-9 and TRBJ2-5; the D gene is possibly TRBD1 (6 bases). V shed 3 bases and J shed 1 base, with 9 bases lying between them. This CDR3 has 14 residues. From germline, CDR1 is SEHNR and CDR2 FQNEAQ (reference sequence). The CDR3 spells CASSFGQLQETQYF. DNA of the CDR3: TGTGCCAGCAGCTTCGGACAGCTCCAAGAGACCCAGTACTTC.

V is TRBV27 and J is TRBJ1-2; D unclear. V was clipped by 0 bases and J by 4 bases, with 6 bases between them. CDR1 and CDR2 from the germline V gene are MNHEY and SMNVEV (reference sequence). CDR3 length equals 13 residues. CDR3 DNA sequence: TGTGCCAGCAGTTTATCGGCGGGCTATGGCTACACCTTC. Protein product: CASSLSAGYGYTF.

This clonotype has at least ten counts. The rearrangement links TRBV29-1 to TRBJ2-7; TRBD2 is a possible D gene (6 bases). Trimming took off 3 bases at V and 2 bases at J, with 17 bases between the two ends. The CDR3 runs to 15 residues. The germline V gene encodes CDR1 SQVTM and CDR2 ANQGSEA. The DNA for the CDR3 is TGCAGCGTTGAGGGGTTAACCCGGGGGACCTACGAGCAGTACTTC. This codes for CSVEGLTRGTYEQYF.

V is TRBV20-1 and J is TRBJ2-6; no clear D gene. Germline V gene data show CDR1 as DFQATT and CDR2 as SNEGSKA (reference sequence). The length of the CDR3 is 14 residues. Trimming stripped 3 bases from V and 0 bases from J, with 6 bases between. CDR3 sequence reads: CSASDLSGANVLTF. The CDR3 region has the DNA TGCAGTGCTAGTGACCTCTCTGGGGCCAACGTCCTGACTTTC.

In its sample, this clonotype was seen a few times. The genes are TRBV5-1 and TRBJ2-2, with 7 bases lining up with TRBD1. Germline CDR1 SGHRS, CDR2 YFSETQ. The CDR3 has 16 residues. V was pared by 1 base and J by 5 bases, with 8 bases of the junction left unmatched. The CDR3 DNA follows: TGCGCCAGCAGCTTGAGCTGGACAGGTGGGACCGGGGAGCTGTTTTTT. Its protein product is CASSLSWTGGTGELFF.

This clonotype was recorded many times. The chain carries TRBV29-1 and TRBJ1-2; 9 nucleotides line up with TRBD1. Germline V gives CDR1 SQVTM, CDR2 ANQGSEA. There are 14 residues in the CDR3. With 7 bases clipped from V and 7 bases from J, the junction kept 13 bases outside the gene matches. CDR3 region: CSASDPTGGTGYTF. The CDR3 DNA reads as TGCAGCGCAAGCGATCCTACAGGGGGCACTGGCTACACCTTC.

There are a few counts of this clonotype. The rearrangement joins TRBV9 to TRBJ2-7, with 10 bases aligning to TRBD2. Germline CDR1 SGDLS, CDR2 YYNGEE. The CDR3 has 13 amino acids. V shed 2 bases, J shed 6 bases, and the junction held 2 bases outside the gene matches. CDR3 nucleotides: TGTGCCAGCAGCGTCGGACTAGCGGTCGAGCAGTACTTC. It codes for CASSVGLAVEQYF.

This clonotype came up a few times. The J gene is TRBJ1-2, the V gene TRBV29-1; maybe TRBD1 (5 bases). Germline V gene data show CDR1 as SQVTM and CDR2 as ANQGSEA. The CDR3 is 11 amino acids. Trimming removed 6 bases from V and 4 bases from J, with 9 bases in between. The CDR3 DNA sequence: TGCAGCGTGAGCCAGGGCTATGGCTACACCTTC. As protein: CSVSQGYGYTF. Using reference TRBV29-1 and TRBJ1-2 for the parts outside the CDR3, the full variable domain is SAVISQKPSRDICQRGTSLTIQCQVDSQVTMMFWYRQQPGQSLTLIATANQGSEATYESGFVIDKFPISRPNLTFSTLTVSNMSPEDSSIYLCSVSQGYGYTFGSGTRLTVV.

DNA for the CDR3: TGCGCCAGCAGCCGGGACAGGGACACAAGCAATCAGCCCCAGCATTTT. Translating it yields CASSRDRDTSNQPQHF. This chain links TRBV4-1 with TRBJ1-5, with 9 bases matching TRBD1. The CDR3 extends over 16 amino acids. After removal of 4 bases from V and 1 base from J, the junction contained 5 bases not matched to a gene. The germline V gene encodes CDR1 MGHRA and CDR2 YSYEKL.

This clonotype was found a few times. V usage is TRBV27 and J usage is TRBJ2-5; TRBD2 is a possible D gene (6 bases). The CDR3 covers 13 residues. Germline lookup yields CDR1 MNHEY and CDR2 SMNVEV (reference sequence). The germline V and J ends were trimmed by 2 bases and 7 bases, with 11 bases remaining between them. Here the CDR3 reads CASSLRGTGTQYF. CDR3 coding DNA: TGTGCCAGCAGTTTACGGGGGACGGGGACCCAGTACTTC.

This chain joins TRBV13 and TRBJ2-1; 7 bases match TRBD1. The CDR3 is made up of 16 amino acids. J gave up 4 bases and V 0 bases, and 6 bases lay outside the gene matches. CDR1 is PRHDT, CDR2 FYEKMQ, per germline (reference sequence). CDR3 amino acids: CASSLGRGTVYNEQFF. CDR3 DNA: TGTGCCAGCAGCTTAGGCCGAGGGACAGTGTACAATGAGCAGTTCTTC.

This clonotype was recorded at least ten times. This chain links TRBV30 with TRBJ1-5; 9 bases line up with TRBD1. CDR1 is GTSNPN, CDR2 SVGIG, per germline (reference sequence). The CDR3 runs 12 residues. Trimming removed 0 bases from V and 10 bases from J; junction bases left unmatched: 1. DNA of the CDR3: TGTGCCTGGAGTGTACAGGGGGCCCCCCAGCATTTT. Residues: CAWSVQGAPQHF.

The V call is TRBV5-1, the J call TRBJ1-2; no firm D call. The CDR3 extends over 14 amino acids. Trimming shortened V by 4 bases and J by 8 bases, and 18 bases separated the two germline ends. Per germline, CDR1 SGHRS and CDR2 YFSETQ. The CDR3 nucleotides read TGCGCCAGCAGCCCCCCGTGGGGTGAGGAGGGCTACACCTTC. This translates into CASSPPWGEEGYTF.

This clonotype was counted only a few times. V gene TRBV2 combines with J gene TRBJ1-4; 8 nucleotides match TRBD1. The trim removed 5 bases at V and 5 bases at J, leaving 13 bases unmatched. Per germline, CDR1 SNHLY and CDR2 FYNNEI. The CDR3 sequence is 17 residues long. The CDR3 bases are TGTGCCAGCAGTCAATATCCGGGACAGGACCCCAATGAAAAACTGTTTTTT. As protein: CASSQYPGQDPNEKLFF.

This chain links TRBV13 with TRBJ1-2, with a weak D call TRBD1 (6 bases). V was cut by 6 bases and J by 8 bases, with 13 bases left in between. This CDR3 region has 12 residues. Germline CDR1 PRHDT, CDR2 FYEKMQ (reference sequence). CDR3 nucleotide sequence: TGTGCCAGCAGTCTTACAGGGATAGGCTACACCTTC. This translates into CASSLTGIGYTF.

The CDR3 here is CASSLSRQNTGELFF. In DNA, the CDR3 is TGTGCCAGCTCACTAAGCCGGCAGAACACCGGGGAGCTGTTTTTT. This sequence joins TRBV18 and TRBJ2-2; D gene unclear. This CDR3 contains 15 residues. V was shortened by 4 bases and J by 1 base, with 10 bases between the two germline ends. Germline V lookup: CDR1 KGHSH, CDR2 LQKENI.

This clonotype was seen more than once but under ten times. The chain employs TRBV25-1 and TRBJ2-3; D call uncertain. CDR3 length: 15 residues. The germline gives CDR1 MGHDK, CDR2 SYGVNS. V was trimmed by 2 bases and J by 0 bases, leaving 9 bases between them. The CDR3 spells CASSEKLWSTDTQYF. Written as DNA, the CDR3 is TGTGCCAGCAGTGAAAAGCTCTGGAGCACAGATACGCAGTATTTT. Full variable domain (remainder filled in from reference TRBV25-1 and TRBJ2-3): EADIYQTPRYLVIGTGKKITLECSQTMGHDKMYWYQQDPGMELHLIHYSYGVNSTEKGDLSSESTVSRIRTEHFPLTLESARPSHTSQYLCASSEKLWSTDTQYFGPGTRLTVL.